This TCR beta chain came from a study of CD8 T cells in ankylosing spondylitis. A quantitative 5'-RACE method, one with molecular barcodes, was used to make TCR beta libraries. Each CDR3 protein is one row after TCRdb ran MiXCR on the 5' RACE reads. Of approximately 16,000 distinct CDR3 sequences in the sample, roughly 8% were seen once. The junction had 5 bases not matched to a gene; V was cut back by 5 bases and J by 2 bases. This CDR3 is built from 15 residues. Looked up from germline, CDR1 is MNHNS and CDR2 is SASEGT. This clonotype was counted only a few times. Its matching antigen is unknown. The study's findings and limits: For ankylosing spondylitis blood, a TCR beta motif of eight or nine highly homologous variants appeared characteristic. Reactive arthritis synovial fluid and blood previously showed some of these motif variants. Disease-linked clones reportedly concentrated significantly in matched ankylosing spondylitis synovial fluid.

The genes are TRBV6-1 and TRBJ1-4; 7 bases match TRBD1. Material for sequencing was blood. The clonotype comes from a male donor with ankylosing spondylitis or in good health (not recorded which). The CDR3 protein is CASSHTGVTNEKLFF. The CDR3 DNA reads as TGTGCCAGCAGTCACACAGGGGTGACTAATGAAAAACTGTTTTTT.